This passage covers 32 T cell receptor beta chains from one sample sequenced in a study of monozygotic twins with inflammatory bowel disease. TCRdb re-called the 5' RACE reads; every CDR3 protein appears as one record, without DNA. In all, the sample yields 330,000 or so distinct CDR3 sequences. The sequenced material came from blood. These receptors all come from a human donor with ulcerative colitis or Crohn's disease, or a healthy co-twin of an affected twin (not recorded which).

CDR3 sequence: CASSPQTLLAGGFYEQYF. This rearrangement joins TRBV5-1 to TRBJ2-7; TCRdb designates TRBD2, a call that cannot be tested without DNA. CDR3 length: 18 amino acids. Germline V gene lookup returns CDR1 SGHRS and CDR2 YFSETQ.

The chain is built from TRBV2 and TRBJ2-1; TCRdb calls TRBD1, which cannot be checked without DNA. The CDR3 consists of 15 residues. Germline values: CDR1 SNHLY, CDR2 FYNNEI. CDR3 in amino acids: CAVSSRDGAYNEQFF.

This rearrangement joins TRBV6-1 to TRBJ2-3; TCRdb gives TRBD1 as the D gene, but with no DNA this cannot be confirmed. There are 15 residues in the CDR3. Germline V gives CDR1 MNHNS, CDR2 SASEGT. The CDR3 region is CASSGRGGWADTQYF.

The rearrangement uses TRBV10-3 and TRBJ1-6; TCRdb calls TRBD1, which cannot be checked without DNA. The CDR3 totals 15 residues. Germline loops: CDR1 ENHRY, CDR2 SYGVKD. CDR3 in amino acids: CAISVGQGYNSPLHF.

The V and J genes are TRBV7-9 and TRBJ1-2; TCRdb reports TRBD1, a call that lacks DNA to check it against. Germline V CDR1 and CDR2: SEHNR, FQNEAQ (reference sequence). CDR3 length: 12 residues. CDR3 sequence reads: CASSAPWRGYTF.

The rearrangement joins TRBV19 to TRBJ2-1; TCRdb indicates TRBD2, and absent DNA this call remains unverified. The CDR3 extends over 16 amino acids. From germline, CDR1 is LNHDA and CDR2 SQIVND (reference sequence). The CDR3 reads CASSLSRGAGGPQQFF.

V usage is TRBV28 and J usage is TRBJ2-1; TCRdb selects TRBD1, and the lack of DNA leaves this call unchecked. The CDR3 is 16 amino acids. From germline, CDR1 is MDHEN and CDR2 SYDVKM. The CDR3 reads CASSLPGGGSYNEQFF.

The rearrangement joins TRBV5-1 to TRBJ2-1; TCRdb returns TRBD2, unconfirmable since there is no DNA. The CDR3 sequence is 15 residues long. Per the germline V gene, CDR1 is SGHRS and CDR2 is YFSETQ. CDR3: CASSLLRRTSNEQFF.

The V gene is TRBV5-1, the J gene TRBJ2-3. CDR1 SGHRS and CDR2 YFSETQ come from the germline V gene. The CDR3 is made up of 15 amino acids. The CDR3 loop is CASSFGQLNTDTQYF.

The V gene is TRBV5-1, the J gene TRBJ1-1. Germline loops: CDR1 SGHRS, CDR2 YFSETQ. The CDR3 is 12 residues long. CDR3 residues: CASSRGKAEAFF. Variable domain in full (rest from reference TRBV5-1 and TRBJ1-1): KAGVTQTPRYLIKTRGQQVTLSCSPISGHRSVSWYQQTPGQGLQFLFEYFSETQRNKGNFPGRFSGRQFSNSRSEMNVSTLELGDSALYLCASSRGKAEAFFGQGTRLTVV.

The CDR3 reads CASSHAGGLAKNIQYF. The J gene is TRBJ2-4, the V gene TRBV4-1. The CDR3 runs to 16 residues. Germline V gives CDR1 MGHRA, CDR2 YSYEKL.

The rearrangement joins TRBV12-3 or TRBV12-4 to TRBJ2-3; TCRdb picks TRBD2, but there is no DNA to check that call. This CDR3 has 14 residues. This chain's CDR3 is CASTPRLSTDTQYF.

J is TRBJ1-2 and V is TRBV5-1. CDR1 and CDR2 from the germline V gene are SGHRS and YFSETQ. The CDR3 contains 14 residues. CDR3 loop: CASSLDRADYGYTF.

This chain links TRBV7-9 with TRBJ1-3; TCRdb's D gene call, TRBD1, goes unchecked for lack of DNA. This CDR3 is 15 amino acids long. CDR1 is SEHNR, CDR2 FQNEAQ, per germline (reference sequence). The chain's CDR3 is CASSRAAGGGNTIYF.

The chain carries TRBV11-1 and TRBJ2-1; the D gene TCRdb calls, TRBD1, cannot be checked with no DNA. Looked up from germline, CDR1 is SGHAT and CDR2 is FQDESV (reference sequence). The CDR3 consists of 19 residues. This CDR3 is CASSLAEWQTSGSYNEQFF.

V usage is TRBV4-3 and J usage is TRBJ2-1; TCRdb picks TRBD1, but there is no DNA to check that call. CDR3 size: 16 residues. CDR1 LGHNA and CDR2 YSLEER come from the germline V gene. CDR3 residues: CASSQDPTGWANEQFF.

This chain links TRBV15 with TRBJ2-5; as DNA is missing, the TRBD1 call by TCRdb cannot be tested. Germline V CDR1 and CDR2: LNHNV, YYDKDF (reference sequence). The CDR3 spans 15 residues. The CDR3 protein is CATSRDGAGQETQYF.

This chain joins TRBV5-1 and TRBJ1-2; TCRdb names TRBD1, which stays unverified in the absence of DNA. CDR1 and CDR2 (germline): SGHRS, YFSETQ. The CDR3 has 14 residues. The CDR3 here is CASSSRGDSYGYTF.

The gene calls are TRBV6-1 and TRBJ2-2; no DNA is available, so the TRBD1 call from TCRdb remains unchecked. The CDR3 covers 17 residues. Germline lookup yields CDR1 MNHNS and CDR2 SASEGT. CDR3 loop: CASSPRTGRSHTGELFF.

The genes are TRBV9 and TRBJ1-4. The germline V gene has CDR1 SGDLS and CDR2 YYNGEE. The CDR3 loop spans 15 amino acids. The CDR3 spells CASSVEGQNNEKLFF.

Here the CDR3 reads CASSRGAGRSNQPQHF. This sequence joins TRBV19 and TRBJ1-5; there is no DNA to check the TCRdb D call of TRBD1. Germline V lookup: CDR1 LNHDA, CDR2 SQIVND (reference sequence). CDR3 size: 16 residues.

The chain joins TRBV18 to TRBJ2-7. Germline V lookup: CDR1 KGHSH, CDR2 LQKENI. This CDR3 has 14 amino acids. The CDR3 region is CASSDLQGSYEQYF.

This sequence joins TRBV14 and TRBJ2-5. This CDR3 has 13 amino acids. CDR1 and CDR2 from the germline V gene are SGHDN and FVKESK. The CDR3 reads CASSQDRMETQYF.

CDR3 protein: CATSDLGRGADTGELFF. This rearrangement joins TRBV24-1 to TRBJ2-2; the D call from TCRdb, TRBD1, cannot be confirmed without DNA. Germline V gives CDR1 KGHDR, CDR2 SFDVKD. The CDR3 covers 17 residues.

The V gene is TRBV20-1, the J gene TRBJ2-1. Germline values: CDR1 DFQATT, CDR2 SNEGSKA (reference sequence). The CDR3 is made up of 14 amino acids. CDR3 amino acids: CSAPALAKYAERFF.

The chain's CDR3 is CASSHEDRAPNEKLFF. The chain links TRBV4-3 to TRBJ1-4. Germline loops: CDR1 LGHNA, CDR2 YSLEER. This CDR3 region has 16 residues.

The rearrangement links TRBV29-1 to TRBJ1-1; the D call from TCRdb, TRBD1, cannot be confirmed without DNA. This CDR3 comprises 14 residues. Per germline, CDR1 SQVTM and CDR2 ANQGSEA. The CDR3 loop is CSVLPRDSGSEAFF. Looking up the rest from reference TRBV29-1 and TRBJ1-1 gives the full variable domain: SAVISQKPSRDICQRGTSLTIQCQVDSQVTMMFWYRQQPGQSLTLIATANQGSEATYESGFVIDKFPISRPNLTFSTLTVSNMSPEDSSIYLCSVLPRDSGSEAFFGQGTRLTVV.

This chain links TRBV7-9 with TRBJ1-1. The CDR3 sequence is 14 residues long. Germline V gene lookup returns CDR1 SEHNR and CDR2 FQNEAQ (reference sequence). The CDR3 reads CASSPRALNTEAFF.

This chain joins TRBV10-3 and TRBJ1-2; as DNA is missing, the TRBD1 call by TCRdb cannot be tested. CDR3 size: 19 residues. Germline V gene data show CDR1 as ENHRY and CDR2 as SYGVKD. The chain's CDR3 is CAITPDQLGRLHGFYGYTF.

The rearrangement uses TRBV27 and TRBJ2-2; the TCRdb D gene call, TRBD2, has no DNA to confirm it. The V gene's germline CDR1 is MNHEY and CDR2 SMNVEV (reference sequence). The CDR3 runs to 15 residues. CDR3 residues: CASLGLADYTGELFF.

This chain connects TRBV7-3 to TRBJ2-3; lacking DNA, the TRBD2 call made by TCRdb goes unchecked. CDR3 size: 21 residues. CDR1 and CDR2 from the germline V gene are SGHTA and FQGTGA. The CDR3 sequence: CASSLPLASGGAYGSTDTQYF.

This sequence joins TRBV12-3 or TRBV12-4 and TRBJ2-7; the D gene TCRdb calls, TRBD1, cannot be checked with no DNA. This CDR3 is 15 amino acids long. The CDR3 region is CASSSERDSYYEQYF.